The clone carrying this TCR beta chain was detected once. Its antigen remains unknown. These data belong to a study of T cell repertoires in cytomegalovirus infection. Whole-study findings and limits: Totalled public TCR beta family frequency picked out people who carried CMV plus the relevant HLA. There were HLA-C-restricted CMV-specific TCR beta clonotypes dominating the ex vivo response.

TCRdb itself ran the reads through MiXCR, one entry per CDR3 protein. The table lists around 290,000 distinct CDR3 sequences, under 30% of them singletons. This CDR3 region has 14 residues. Looked up from germline, CDR1 is MNHEY and CDR2 is SVGAGI. Trimming left V 5 bases short and J 7 bases short, with 14 bases between. The sequence derives from a human donor in good health (CMV status not recorded). Some clones in this sample may be carry-over from other donors' samples. The sequenced material came from PBMCs. The rearrangement links TRBV6-5 to TRBJ2-2; D not resolved. The CDR3 protein is CASSRTSGYGELFF. The CDR3 bases are TGTGCCAGCAGTCGGACCTCCGGGTACGGGGAGCTGTTTTTT.